The clone carrying this T cell receptor (beta chain) has ten or more counts. The germline gives CDR1 MNHNS, CDR2 SASEGT. The CDR3 totals 15 residues. V gave up 6 bases and J gave up 0 bases, with 12 bases separating them. RNA served as the template for amplifying TCR beta CDR3 regions. Investigators did first-round RT-PCR with HTBI primers, then second-round multiplex PCR. TCRdb processed the multiplex PCR reads anew with MiXCR; each CDR3 protein has one entry. Of approximately 460,000 distinct CDR3 sequences listed, roughly 14% are singletons. This sample is drawn from a study of Graves' ophthalmopathy and Graves' hyperthyroidism. Other autoimmune disease, uncontrolled infection, pregnancy and lactation led to exclusion.

This chain links TRBV6-1 with TRBJ2-4, with no clear D. The specimen was blood. This clonotype was sampled from a woman aged 30 to 39 with Graves' ophthalmopathy. The CDR3 DNA follows: TGTGCCAGCAGCCCAGAGATACTAGCCAAAAACATTCAGTACTTC. Translating gives CASSPEILAKNIQYF.